These 2 T cell receptor beta chains originate from one sample sequenced in a study of beta chain features in type 1 diabetes (dated by TCRdb to 2016 to 2019). Results and caveats for the whole study, not just this receptor: Type 1 diabetes patients showed a moderate but significant shortening of TCRB CDR3 length in all four CD4+ subsets.

The antigens for these receptors are not known. Library preparation was by the immunoSEQ multiplex PCR assay. The High Capacity cDNA Reverse Transcription Kit was used to reverse transcribe all of the isolated RNA, meaning that expressed TCRB transcripts were what got sequenced. TCRdb obtained this table from immuneACCESS and retained in-frame rearrangements with V and J assigned. These tables miss some clones; where compared with another copy, unresolved V genes account for less than half of the shortfall, and the remainder is unexplained. The sample contains over 600,000 clones, 9.5% to 15% of them found a single time. The ten largest clones add up to 0.095% to 0.15% of the sample. The sequenced material came from naive CD4+ T cells from blood. What this sample's cell subset or site label stands for: true naive CD4+ T cells. All receptors derive from a man aged 25-40 years with type 1 diabetes.

This clone was observed a few times. The chain carries TRBV5-6 and TRBJ1-3, with 7 nucleotides matching TRBD1. Germline V CDR1 and CDR2: SGHDT, YYEEEE. V lost 3 bases to trimming and J lost 1 base; unmatched junction nucleotides: 7. CDR3 size: 16 residues. CDR3 protein: CASSSLGQTSGNTIYF. The CDR3 bases are TGTGCCAGCAGCTCCCTGGGACAGACATCTGGAAACACCATATATTTT. The full variable domain, rest sourced from reference TRBV5-6 and TRBJ1-3, is DAGVTQSPTHLIKTRGQQVTLRCSPKSGHDTVSWYQQALGQGPQFIFQYYEEEERQRGNFPDRFSGHQFPNYSSELNVNALLLGDSALYLCASSSLGQTSGNTIYFGEGSWLTVV.

The rearrangement joins TRBV6-6 to TRBJ2-7, with D hard to call. Between the trimmed V and J ends, which lost 8 bases and 0 bases, there was a span of 11 bases. The CDR3 has 13 residues. The germline gives CDR1 MNHNY, CDR2 SVGAGI (reference sequence). CDR3 in amino acids: CASAKTSSYEQYF. The CDR3 nucleotides are TGTGCCAGCGCTAAAACAAGCTCCTACGAGCAGTACTTC.